What follows are 27 T cell receptor beta chains derived from one specimen sequenced in a study of cytomegalovirus exposure and HLA in healthy donors. A multiplex PCR was run with 60 Vbeta primers and 13 Jbeta primers. Sequencing used immunoSEQ multiplex PCR; TCRdb keeps in-frame clones, though not all of them. The sample lists roughly 180,000 clones, 75% to 85% occurring once. The sequencing input was PBMCs. These receptors were taken from a man aged 18 to 35 in good health and CMV-seronegative.

The chain recombines TRBV6-5 with TRBJ1-6; possible D gene TRBD1, 6 bases. The CDR3 runs 14 residues. Between the trimmed V and J ends, which lost 5 bases and 15 bases, there was a span of 20 bases. Germline V gene sequence: CDR1 MNHEY, CDR2 SVGAGI. The CDR3 loop is CASSVGIPEGGLHF. The CDR3 DNA is TGTGCCAGCAGTGTCGGGATCCCAGAAGGGGGCCTCCACTTT.

The chain couples TRBV27 to TRBJ2-1; TRBD2 aligns across 7 bases. The V and J ends lost 5 bases and 7 bases, in that order; junction bases with no gene match: 14. CDR1 MNHEY and CDR2 SMNVEV come from the germline V gene (reference sequence). This CDR3 region has 16 residues. CDR3: CASSPGGEGTGNEQFF. The DNA for the CDR3 is TGTGCCAGCAGTCCGGGTGGGGAGGGAACGGGGAATGAGCAGTTCTTC.

The V gene is TRBV9, the J gene TRBJ2-1, with 8 bases lining up with TRBD2. Trimming took 2 bases from V and 7 from J; bases not matched to a gene: 5. From germline, CDR1 is SGDLS and CDR2 YYNGEE. The length of the CDR3 is 14 residues. The CDR3 coding sequence is TGTGCCAGCAGCGTTAGCGGGGTGGGGAATGAGCAGTTCTTC. This sequence encodes CASSVSGVGNEQFF.

The chain recombines TRBV11-2 with TRBJ2-1; 11 bases match TRBD2. V lost 0 bases, J lost 12 bases, and 7 bases stayed unmatched. Germline lookup yields CDR1 SGHAT and CDR2 FQNNGV. CDR3 size: 15 residues. CDR3 nucleotides: TGTGCCAGCAGCTTAGATGGAGTAGCGGGAGGGGGGCAGTTCTTC. This translates into CASSLDGVAGGGQFF. Full variable domain (rest looked up from reference TRBV11-2 and TRBJ2-1): EAGVAQSPRYKIIEKRQSVAFWCNPISGHATLYWYQQILGQGPKLLIQFQNNGVVDDSQLPKDRFSAERLKGVDSTLKIQPAKLEDSAVYLCASSLDGVAGGGQFFGPGTRLTVL.

The chain has TRBV2 and TRBJ1-5, with D possibly TRBD1 on 6 matching bases. The V gene lost 6 bases and the J gene lost 6 bases, with 12 bases spanning the gap. CDR1 SNHLY and CDR2 FYNNEI come from the germline V gene. The CDR3 length is 13 residues. CDR3 coding DNA: TGTGCCAGCAGAGGGGGGGCGCTTCAGCCCCAGCATTTT. The encoded protein is CASRGGALQPQHF.

The chain is built from TRBV19 and TRBJ2-1, with TRBD2 matching over 9 bases. The CDR3 is 14 amino acids. CDR1 and CDR2 from the germline V gene are LNHDA and SQIVND (reference sequence). V dropped 6 bases and J dropped 9; count of bases not matched to a gene: 9. CDR3 sequence reads: CASSLVSGSGEQFF. The DNA of the CDR3 is TGTGCCAGTAGCTTGGTTAGCGGGAGTGGTGAGCAGTTCTTC.

This clone was found once. The chain couples TRBV7-8 to TRBJ2-7; 9 nucleotides agree with TRBD2. Germline CDR1 SGHVS, CDR2 FQNEAQ. V dropped 5 bases and J dropped 9; count of bases not matched to a gene: 8. This CDR3 is 13 amino acids long. In DNA form, the CDR3 reads TGTGCCAGCAGCAAGGGACTAGCTTTCGGGCAGTACTTC. This translates into CASSKGLAFGQYF. The complete variable domain, with remaining parts taken from reference TRBV7-8 and TRBJ2-7, reads GAGVSQSPRYKVAKRGQDVALRCDPISGHVSLFWYQQALGQGPEFLTYFQNEAQLDKSGLPSDRFFAERPEGSVSTLKIQRTQQEDSAVYLCASSKGLAFGQYFGPGTRLTVT.

This clone was counted between two and nine times. This chain uses TRBV4-1 with TRBJ1-6; possible D gene TRBD1, 5 bases. CDR3 length: 15 residues. The V gene's germline CDR1 is MGHRA and CDR2 YSYEKL. V lost 3 bases to trimming and J lost 10 bases, with 16 bases between them. CDR3 nucleotide sequence: TGCGCCAGCAGCCAGCTCGGGACGGAGGGGTCACCCCTCCACTTT. This translates into CASSQLGTEGSPLHF.

This clone was detected only once. The chain employs TRBV7-6 and TRBJ2-7; 10 positions match TRBD2. The CDR3 covers 14 residues. J was trimmed by 5 bases and V by 2 bases; bases with no gene match: 3. From germline, CDR1 is SGHVS and CDR2 FNYEAQ. The CDR3 protein is CASSLSGTSDEQYF. The CDR3 DNA follows: TGTGCCAGCAGCTTATCCGGGACTAGCGACGAGCAGTACTTC.

V gene TRBV27 combines with J gene TRBJ2-1; maybe TRBD2 (5 bases). Trimming left V 6 bases short and J 7 bases short, with 13 bases between. CDR3 length equals 13 residues. Germline CDR1 MNHEY, CDR2 SMNVEV (reference sequence). DNA of the CDR3: TGTGCCAGCAGGGGATTTCCGGGGAATGAGCAGTTCTTC. It yields the protein CASRGFPGNEQFF.

V and J are TRBV2 and TRBJ2-1; 8 nucleotides align to TRBD2. CDR3 length equals 17 residues. The germline CDR1 and CDR2 sequences are SNHLY and FYNNEI. The V gene end was trimmed by 0 bases and the J gene end by 6 bases; junction bases not matched to a gene: 10. CDR3 sequence reads: CASSEAQLSAGGNEQFF. The CDR3 DNA is TGTGCCAGCAGTGAAGCCCAGCTCTCTGCGGGAGGCAATGAGCAGTTCTTC.

This clone was seen only once. V is TRBV15 and J is TRBJ1-1; tentative D call: TRBD1 (5 bases). Trimming cost V 3 bases and J 7 bases, with 12 bases left between them. CDR1 is LNHNV, CDR2 YYDKDF, per germline (reference sequence). CDR3 length: 13 amino acids. The chain's CDR3 is CATSSRGGNEAFF. Written as DNA, the CDR3 is TGTGCCACCAGCAGCCGGGGGGGAAATGAAGCTTTCTTT.

This clone was counted once. This rearrangement joins TRBV6-6 to TRBJ2-2; TRBD1 agrees at 8 bases. The CDR3 is 16 amino acids. Germline loops: CDR1 MNHNY, CDR2 SVGAGI (reference sequence). The junction had 10 bases not matched to a gene; V was cut back by 6 bases and J by 4 bases. The CDR3 spells CASRKNLGQVTGELFF. CDR3 coding DNA: TGTGCCAGCAGAAAGAATTTGGGACAGGTCACCGGGGAGCTGTTTTTT.

The genes are TRBV7-6 and TRBJ1-6; 7 bases map to TRBD1. Germline assignment: CDR1 SGHVS and CDR2 FNYEAQ. With 1 base clipped from V and 8 bases from J, the junction kept 11 bases outside the gene matches. This CDR3 has 17 residues. CDR3 nucleotide sequence: TGTGCCAGCAGCTTAGAGAGAAGACAGGGAACAGATTCACCCCTCCACTTT. It encodes CASSLERRQGTDSPLHF.

The chain joins TRBV6-6 to TRBJ2-2; 8 bases align to TRBD1. The CDR3 sequence is 15 residues long. V was pared by 7 bases and J by 5 bases, with 9 bases of the junction left unmatched. Germline V gene data show CDR1 as MNHNY and CDR2 as SVGAGI (reference sequence). The DNA of the CDR3 is TGTGCCAGCACCGACAGGGGCATCGGGACCGGGGAGCTGTTTTTT. It specifies CASTDRGIGTGELFF.

The chain couples TRBV28 to TRBJ2-7; D is perhaps TRBD2 (7 bases). V lost 5 bases and J 9 bases, leaving 17 bases between the germline ends. The germline gives CDR1 MDHEN, CDR2 SYDVKM. There are 13 residues in the CDR3. The CDR3 region is CASSRPGGAGQYF. The DNA of the CDR3 is TGTGCCAGCAGTCGCCCGGGGGGCGCCGGGCAGTACTTC.

There are many counts of this clone. V and J are TRBV6-5 and TRBJ1-2, with TRBD1 identical over 7 bases. Germline V gene data show CDR1 as MNHEY and CDR2 as SVGAGI. CDR3 size: 14 residues. V lost 4 bases, J lost 7 bases, and 9 bases stayed unmatched. CDR3 region: CASSSQGGGGGYTF. The DNA of the CDR3 is TGTGCCAGCAGTTCCCAGGGGGGCGGTGGTGGCTACACCTTC.

The table lists this clone with a few counts. The rearrangement joins TRBV5-1 to TRBJ2-7, with 8 nucleotides matching TRBD1. The CDR3 covers 16 residues. The V and J ends lost 2 bases and 2 bases, in that order; junction bases with no gene match: 9. Germline V gene data show CDR1 as SGHRS and CDR2 as YFSETQ. This CDR3 reads CASSLIGTGLAYEQYF. For the CDR3, the DNA is TGCGCCAGCAGCTTAATCGGGACAGGTTTGGCCTACGAGCAGTACTTC. Variable domain in full (rest from reference TRBV5-1 and TRBJ2-7): KAGVTQTPRYLIKTRGQQVTLSCSPISGHRSVSWYQQTPGQGLQFLFEYFSETQRNKGNFPGRFSGRQFSNSRSEMNVSTLELGDSALYLCASSLIGTGLAYEQYFGPGTRLTVT.

The rearrangement links TRBV19 to TRBJ2-2; 7 bases fit TRBD2. The CDR3 contains 12 residues. CDR1 is LNHDA and CDR2 is SQIVND in the germline V gene (reference sequence). The junction had 5 bases not matched to a gene; V was cut back by 9 bases and J by 7 bases. CDR3 coding DNA: TGTGCCAGCGGGACTATGGGCGGGGAGCTGTTTTTT. Protein: CASGTMGGELFF.

A few counts support this clone. V is TRBV21-1 and J is TRBJ2-2; the table names TRBD1, a call not compared with the DNA. TRBV21-1 is an annotated pseudogene. This CDR3 is built from 14 residues. The CDR3 protein is CATYRQGSTGELFF. The CDR3 DNA reads as TGTGCCACCTATCGACAGGGAAGCACCGGGGAGCTGTTTTTT.

A word on this clone: The sample contains more than one DNA sequence encoding this CDR3. The CDR3 bases are TGTGCCAGCAGTTTGCGGGGATACGAGCAGTACTTC. Translated: CASSLRGYEQYF. This sequence joins TRBV28 and TRBJ2-7; tentative D call: TRBD2 (6 bases). Deletions cut 3 bases from V and 4 bases from J, with 7 bases between. There are 12 residues in the CDR3. In germline, CDR1 is MDHEN, CDR2 SYDVKM.

The chain is built from TRBV27 and TRBJ2-2; perhaps TRBD1 as D (8 bases). The CDR3 sequence is 16 residues long. The V and J ends lost 2 bases and 5 bases respectively, with 15 bases between them. The germline gives CDR1 MNHEY, CDR2 SMNVEV (reference sequence). The CDR3 here is CASSLPDREGTGELFF. DNA for the CDR3: TGTGCCAGCAGTTTACCGGACAGGGAGGGGACCGGGGAGCTGTTTTTT.

The chain has TRBV7-9 and TRBJ1-2; the D gene is possibly TRBD1 (6 bases). The CDR3 is 15 amino acids. V lost 3 bases and J 0 bases, leaving 11 bases between the germline ends. CDR1 SEHNR and CDR2 FQNEAQ come from the germline V gene (reference sequence). The CDR3 DNA sequence: TGTGCCAGCAGCTTGCTAACAGGGACTAACTATGGCTACACCTTC. It translates to CASSLLTGTNYGYTF.

The J gene is TRBJ1-1, the V gene TRBV5-4; 8 bases line up with TRBD1. Losses at the gene ends were 6 bases for V and 0 bases for J; bases not matched to a gene: 7. This CDR3 is built from 15 residues. From germline, CDR1 is SGHNT and CDR2 YYREEE (reference sequence). The CDR3, as DNA: TGTGCCAGCATTCCAGGGGGCCACTTGAACACTGAAGCTTTCTTT. Translating it yields CASIPGGHLNTEAFF.

The chain couples TRBV5-4 to TRBJ1-1; no reliable D call. This CDR3 contains 14 residues. V was pared by 0 bases and J by 1 base, with 7 bases between. Germline CDR1 and CDR2: SGHNT and YYREEE (reference sequence). CDR3 sequence (DNA): TGTGCCAGCAGCTTGGGCGCCGGGAACACTGAAGCTTTCTTT. Translated: CASSLGAGNTEAFF. Filled out from reference TRBV5-4 and TRBJ1-1, the complete variable domain reads ETGVTQSPTHLIKTRGQQVTLRCSSQSGHNTVSWYQQALGQGPQFIFQYYREEENGRGNFPPRFSGLQFPNYSSELNVNALELDDSALYLCASSLGAGNTEAFFGQGTRLTVV.

The table lists this clone with a few counts. The chain employs TRBV6-5 and TRBJ1-2; tentatively, D is TRBD1 (6 bases). V lost 7 bases and J lost 0, with 12 bases in between. The CDR3 extends over 14 amino acids. Germline V CDR1 and CDR2: MNHEY, SVGAGI. As DNA, the CDR3 is TGTGCCAGCACCATTAAGGGGGCTAACTATGGCTACACCTTC. It yields the protein CASTIKGANYGYTF.

The rearrangement joins TRBV27 to TRBJ2-1, with 7 bases aligning to TRBD2. CDR3 length equals 18 residues. Germline V gene lookup returns CDR1 MNHEY and CDR2 SMNVEV (reference sequence). Trimming removed 0 bases from V and 10 bases from J; junction bases left unmatched: 18. CDR3 bases: TGTGCCAGCAGTTTATCGGCGGGAGCCGGACACCTATTCCGGGAGCAGTTCTTC. It encodes CASSLSAGAGHLFREQFF.